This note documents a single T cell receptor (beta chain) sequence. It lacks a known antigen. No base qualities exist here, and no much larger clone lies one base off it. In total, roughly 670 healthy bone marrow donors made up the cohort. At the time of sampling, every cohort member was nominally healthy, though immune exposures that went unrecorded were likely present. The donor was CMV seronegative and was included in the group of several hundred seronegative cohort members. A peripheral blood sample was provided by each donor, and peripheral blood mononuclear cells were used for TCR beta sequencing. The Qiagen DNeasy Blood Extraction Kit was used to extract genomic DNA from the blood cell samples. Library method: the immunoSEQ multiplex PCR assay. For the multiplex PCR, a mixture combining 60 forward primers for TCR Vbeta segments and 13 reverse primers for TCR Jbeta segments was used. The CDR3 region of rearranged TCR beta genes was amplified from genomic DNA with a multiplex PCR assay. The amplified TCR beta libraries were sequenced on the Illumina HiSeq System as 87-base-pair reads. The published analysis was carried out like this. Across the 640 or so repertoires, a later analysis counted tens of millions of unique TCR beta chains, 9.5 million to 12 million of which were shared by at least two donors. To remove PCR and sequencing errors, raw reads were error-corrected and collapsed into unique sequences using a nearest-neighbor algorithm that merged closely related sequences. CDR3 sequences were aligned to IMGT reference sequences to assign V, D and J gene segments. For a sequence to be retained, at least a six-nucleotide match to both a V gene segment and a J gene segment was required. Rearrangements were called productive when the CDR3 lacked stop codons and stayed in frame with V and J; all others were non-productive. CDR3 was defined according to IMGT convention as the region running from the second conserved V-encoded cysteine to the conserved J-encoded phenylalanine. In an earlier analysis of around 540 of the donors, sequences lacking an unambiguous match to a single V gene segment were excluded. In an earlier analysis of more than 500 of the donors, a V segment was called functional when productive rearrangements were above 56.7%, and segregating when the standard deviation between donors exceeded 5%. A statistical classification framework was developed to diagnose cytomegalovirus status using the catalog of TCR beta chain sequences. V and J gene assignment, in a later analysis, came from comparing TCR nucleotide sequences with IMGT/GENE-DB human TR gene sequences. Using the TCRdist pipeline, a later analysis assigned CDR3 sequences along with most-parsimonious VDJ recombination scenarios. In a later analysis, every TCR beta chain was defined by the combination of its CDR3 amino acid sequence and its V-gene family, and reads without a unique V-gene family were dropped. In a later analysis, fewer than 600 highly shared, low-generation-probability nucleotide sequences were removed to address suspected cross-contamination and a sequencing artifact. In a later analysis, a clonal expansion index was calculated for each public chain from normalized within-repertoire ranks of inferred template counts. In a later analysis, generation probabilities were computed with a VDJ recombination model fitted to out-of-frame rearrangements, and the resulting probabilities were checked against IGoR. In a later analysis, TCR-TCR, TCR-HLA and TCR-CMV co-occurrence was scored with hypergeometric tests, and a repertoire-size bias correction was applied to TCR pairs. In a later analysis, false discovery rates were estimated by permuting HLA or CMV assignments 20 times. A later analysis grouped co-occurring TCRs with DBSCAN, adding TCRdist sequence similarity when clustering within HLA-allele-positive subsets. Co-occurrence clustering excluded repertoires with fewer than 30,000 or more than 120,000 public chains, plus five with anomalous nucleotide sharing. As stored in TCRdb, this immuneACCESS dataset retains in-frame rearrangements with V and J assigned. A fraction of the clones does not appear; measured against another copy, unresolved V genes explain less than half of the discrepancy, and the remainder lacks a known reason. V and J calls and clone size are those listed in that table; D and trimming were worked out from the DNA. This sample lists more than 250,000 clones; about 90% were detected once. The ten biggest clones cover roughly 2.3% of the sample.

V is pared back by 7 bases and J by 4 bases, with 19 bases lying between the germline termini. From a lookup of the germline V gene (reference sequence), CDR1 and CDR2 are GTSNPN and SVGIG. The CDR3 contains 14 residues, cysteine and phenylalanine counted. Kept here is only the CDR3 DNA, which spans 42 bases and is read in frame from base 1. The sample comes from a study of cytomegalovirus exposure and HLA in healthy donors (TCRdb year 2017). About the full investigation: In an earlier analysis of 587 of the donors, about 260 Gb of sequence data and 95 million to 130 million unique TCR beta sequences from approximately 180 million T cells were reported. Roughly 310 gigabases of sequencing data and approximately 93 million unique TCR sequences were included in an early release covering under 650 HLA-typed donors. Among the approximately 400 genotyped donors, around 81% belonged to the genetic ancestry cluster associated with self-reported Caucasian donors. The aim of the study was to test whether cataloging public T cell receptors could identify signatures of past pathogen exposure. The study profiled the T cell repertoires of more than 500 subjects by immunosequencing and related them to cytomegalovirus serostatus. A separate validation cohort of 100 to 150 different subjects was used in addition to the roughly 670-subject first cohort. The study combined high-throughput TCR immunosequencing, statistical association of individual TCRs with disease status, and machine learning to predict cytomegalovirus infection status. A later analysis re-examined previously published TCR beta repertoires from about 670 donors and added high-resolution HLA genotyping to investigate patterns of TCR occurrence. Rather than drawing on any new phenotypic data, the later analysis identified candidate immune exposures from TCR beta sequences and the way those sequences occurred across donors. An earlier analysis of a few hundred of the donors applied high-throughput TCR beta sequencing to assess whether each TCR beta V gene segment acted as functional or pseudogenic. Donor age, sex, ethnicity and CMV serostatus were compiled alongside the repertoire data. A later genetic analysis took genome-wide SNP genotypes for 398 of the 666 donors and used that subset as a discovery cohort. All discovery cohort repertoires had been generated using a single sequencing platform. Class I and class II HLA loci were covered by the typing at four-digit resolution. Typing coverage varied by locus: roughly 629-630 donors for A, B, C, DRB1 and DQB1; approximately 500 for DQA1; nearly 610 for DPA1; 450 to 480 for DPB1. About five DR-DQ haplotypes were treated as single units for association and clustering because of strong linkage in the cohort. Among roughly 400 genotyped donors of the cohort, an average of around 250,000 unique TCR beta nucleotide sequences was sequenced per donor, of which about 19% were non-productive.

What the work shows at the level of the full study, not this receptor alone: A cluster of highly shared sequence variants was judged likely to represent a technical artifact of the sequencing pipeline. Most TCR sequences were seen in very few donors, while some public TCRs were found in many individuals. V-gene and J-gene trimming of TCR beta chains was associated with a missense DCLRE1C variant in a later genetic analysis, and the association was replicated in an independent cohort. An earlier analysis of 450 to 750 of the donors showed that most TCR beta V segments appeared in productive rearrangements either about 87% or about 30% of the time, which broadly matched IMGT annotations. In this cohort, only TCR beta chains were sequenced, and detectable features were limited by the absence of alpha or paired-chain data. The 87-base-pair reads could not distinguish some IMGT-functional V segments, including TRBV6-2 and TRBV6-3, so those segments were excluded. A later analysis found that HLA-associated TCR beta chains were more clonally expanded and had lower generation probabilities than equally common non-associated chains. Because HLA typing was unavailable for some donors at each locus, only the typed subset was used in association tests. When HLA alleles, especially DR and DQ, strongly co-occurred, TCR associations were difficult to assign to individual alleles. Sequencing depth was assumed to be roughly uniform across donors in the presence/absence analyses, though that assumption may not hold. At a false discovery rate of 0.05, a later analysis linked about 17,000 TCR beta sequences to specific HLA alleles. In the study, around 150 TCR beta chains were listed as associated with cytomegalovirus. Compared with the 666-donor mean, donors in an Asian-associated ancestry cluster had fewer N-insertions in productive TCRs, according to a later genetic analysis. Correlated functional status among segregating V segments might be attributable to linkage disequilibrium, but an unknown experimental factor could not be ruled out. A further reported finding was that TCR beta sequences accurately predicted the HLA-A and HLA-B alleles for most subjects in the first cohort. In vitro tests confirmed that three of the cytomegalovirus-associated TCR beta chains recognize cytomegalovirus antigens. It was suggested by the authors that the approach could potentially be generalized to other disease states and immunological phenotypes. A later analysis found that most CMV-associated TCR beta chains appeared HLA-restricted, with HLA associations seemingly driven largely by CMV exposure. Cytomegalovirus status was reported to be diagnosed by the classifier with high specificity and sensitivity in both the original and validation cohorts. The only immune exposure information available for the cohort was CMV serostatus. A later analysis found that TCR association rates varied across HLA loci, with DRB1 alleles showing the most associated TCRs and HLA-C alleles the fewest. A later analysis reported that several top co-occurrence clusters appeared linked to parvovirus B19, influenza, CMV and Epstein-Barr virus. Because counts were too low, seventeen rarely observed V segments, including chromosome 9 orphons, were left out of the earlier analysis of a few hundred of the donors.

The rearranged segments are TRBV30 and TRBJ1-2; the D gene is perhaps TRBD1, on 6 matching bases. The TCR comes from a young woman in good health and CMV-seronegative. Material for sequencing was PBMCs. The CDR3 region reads CASGGGRSGYGYTF. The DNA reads TGTGCCTCGGGCGGGGGGCGCAGTGGCTATGGCTACACCTTC.